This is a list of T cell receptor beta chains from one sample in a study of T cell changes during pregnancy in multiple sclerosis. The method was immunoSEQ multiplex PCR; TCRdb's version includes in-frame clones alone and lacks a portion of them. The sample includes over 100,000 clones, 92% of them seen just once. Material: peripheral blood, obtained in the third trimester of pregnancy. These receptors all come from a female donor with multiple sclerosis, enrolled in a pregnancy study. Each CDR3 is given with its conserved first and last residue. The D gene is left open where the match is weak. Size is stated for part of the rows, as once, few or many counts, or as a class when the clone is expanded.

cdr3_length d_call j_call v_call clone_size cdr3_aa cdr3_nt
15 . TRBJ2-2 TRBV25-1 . CASSFGLTRHGELFF TGTGCCAGCAGTTTTGGACTGACACGACACGGGGAGCTGTTTTTT
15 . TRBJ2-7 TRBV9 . CASSVDTALSYEQYF TGTGCCAGCAGCGTAGACACCGCCCTCTCCTACGAGCAGTACTTC
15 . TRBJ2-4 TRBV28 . CASSFSFQGWNIQYF TGTGCCAGCAGTTTTAGTTTTCAGGGCTGGAACATTCAGTACTTC
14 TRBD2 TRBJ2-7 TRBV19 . CASSTGEGSYEQYF TGTGCCAGTAGTACGGGGGAGGGATCCTACGAGCAGTACTTC
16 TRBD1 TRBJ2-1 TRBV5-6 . CASSFTTGQGVNEQFF TGTGCCAGCAGCTTCACAACGGGACAGGGTGTCAATGAGCAGTTCTTC
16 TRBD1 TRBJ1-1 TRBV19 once CASRTGELVSNTEAFF TGTGCCAGTAGGACAGGGGAATTAGTTTCGAACACTGAAGCTTTCTTT
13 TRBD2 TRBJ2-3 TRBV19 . CASRSGGADTQYF TGTGCCAGTCGAAGCGGGGGGGCTGATACGCAGTATTTT
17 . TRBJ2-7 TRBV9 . CASSASGGLPASYEQYF TGTGCCAGCAGCGCTTCCGGGGGGCTCCCGGCCTCCTACGAGCAGTACTTC
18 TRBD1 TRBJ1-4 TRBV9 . CASSPQRGQGLTNEKLFF TGTGCCAGCAGCCCTCAGAGGGGACAGGGGTTAACTAATGAAAAACTGTTTTTT
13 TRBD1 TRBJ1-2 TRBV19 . CASSLRGRGGYTF TGTGCCAGTAGTCTTAGGGGGCGAGGCGGCTACACCTTC
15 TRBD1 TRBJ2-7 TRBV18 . CASSPNTGGEYEQYF TGTGCCAGCTCACCAAACACAGGGGGCGAGTACGAGCAGTACTTC
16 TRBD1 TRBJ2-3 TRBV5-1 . CASSHIRTGTLDTQYF TGCGCCAGCAGCCACATCAGGACAGGGACTTTAGATACGCAGTATTTT
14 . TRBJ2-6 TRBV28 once CASSLRSGANVLTF TGTGCCAGCAGTTTACGCTCTGGGGCCAACGTCCTGACTTTC
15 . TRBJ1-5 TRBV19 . CASSMTGSFNQPQHF TGTGCCAGTAGTATGACAGGCAGCTTCAATCAGCCCCAGCATTTT
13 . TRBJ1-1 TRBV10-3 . CAISEDKNTEAFF TGTGCCATCAGTGAGGACAAGAACACTGAAGCTTTCTTT
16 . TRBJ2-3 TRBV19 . CASSIAAARGTDTQYF TGTGCCAGTAGTATAGCGGCGGCGAGGGGCACAGATACGCAGTATTTT
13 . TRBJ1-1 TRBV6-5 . CASSYSADVAAFF TGTGCCAGCAGTTACTCCGCGGATGTTGCAGCTTTCTTT
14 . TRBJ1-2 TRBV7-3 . CASSSSGGNYGYTF TGTGCCAGCAGCTCATCGGGGGGCAACTATGGCTACACCTTC
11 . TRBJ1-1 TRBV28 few CASSVYTQAFF TGTGCCAGCAGTGTCTATACTCAAGCTTTCTTT
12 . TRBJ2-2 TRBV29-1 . CSVEVGARELFF TGCAGCGTTGAAGTAGGGGCCCGGGAGCTGTTTTTT
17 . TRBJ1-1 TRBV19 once CASSILEPSGGDTEAFF TGTGCCAGTAGTATTTTAGAGCCTTCTGGCGGGGACACTGAAGCTTTCTTT
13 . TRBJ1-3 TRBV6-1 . CASSSNIRNTIYF TGTGCCAGCAGTTCCAACATACGAAACACCATATATTTT
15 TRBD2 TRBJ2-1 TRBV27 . CASSTLAAGAHEQFF TGTGCCAGCAGTACCCTAGCAGCGGGGGCGCATGAGCAGTTCTTC
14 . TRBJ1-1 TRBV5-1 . CASSSQTGNTEAFF TGCGCCAGCAGCTCCCAGACAGGGAACACTGAAGCTTTCTTT
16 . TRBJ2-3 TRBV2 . CATPRGRGREEDTQYF TGTGCCACCCCTAGGGGCAGGGGCCGGGAGGAAGATACGCAGTATTTT
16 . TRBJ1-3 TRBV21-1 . CASSKVPQSCGNTIYF TGTGCCAGCAGCAAAGTCCCACAGAGCTGTGGAAACACCATATATTTT
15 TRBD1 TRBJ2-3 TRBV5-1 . CASSLGQGSTDTQYF TGCGCCAGCAGCTTGGGACAGGGCAGCACAGATACGCAGTATTTT
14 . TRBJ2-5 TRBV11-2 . CASSSNSGQETQYF TGTGCCAGCAGCTCGAATAGCGGACAAGAGACCCAGTACTTC
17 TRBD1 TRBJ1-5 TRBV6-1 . CASSAGTGNSGNQPQHF TGTGCCAGCAGTGCCGGGACAGGGAATAGTGGCAATCAGCCCCAGCATTTT
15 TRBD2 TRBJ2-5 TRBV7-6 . CASSPGGAGQETQYF TGTGCCAGCAGCCCGGGGGGGGCCGGCCAAGAGACCCAGTACTTC
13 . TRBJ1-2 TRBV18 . CASSPEVNYGYTF TGTGCCAGCTCACCTGAGGTTAACTATGGCTACACCTTC
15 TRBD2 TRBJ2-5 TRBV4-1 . CASALTSGTGETQYF TGCGCCAGCGCCTTGACTAGCGGGACAGGGGAGACCCAGTACTTC
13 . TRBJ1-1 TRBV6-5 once CASSYLQNTEAFF TGTGCCAGCAGTTACTTACAGAACACTGAAGCTTTCTTT
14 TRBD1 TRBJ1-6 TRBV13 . CASSSGTGSPPLHF TGTGCCAGCAGCTCCGGGACAGGGAGTCCACCCCTCCACTTT
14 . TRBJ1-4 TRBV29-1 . CSVAQGLMSEKLFF TGCAGCGTTGCCCAGGGTCTAATGAGTGAAAAACTGTTTTTT
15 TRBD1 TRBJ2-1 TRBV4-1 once CASSRQGGLGNRQFF TGCGCCAGCAGCCGACAGGGGGGTCTAGGCAATAGGCAGTTCTTC
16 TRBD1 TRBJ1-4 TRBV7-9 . CASSIPSPGGGEKLFF TGTGCCAGCAGCATTCCCAGTCCAGGGGGTGGGGAAAAACTGTTTTTT
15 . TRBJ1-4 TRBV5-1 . CASSLRGGKDEKLFF TGCGCCAGCAGCTTGAGAGGAGGGAAGGATGAAAAACTGTTTTTT
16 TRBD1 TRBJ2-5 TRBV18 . CASSPPGAGGTETQYF TGTGCCAGCTCACCACCTGGAGCAGGGGGCACGGAGACCCAGTACTTC
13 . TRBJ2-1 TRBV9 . CASSGHSSNEQFF TGTGCCAGCAGCGGACATTCGTCTAATGAGCAGTTCTTC
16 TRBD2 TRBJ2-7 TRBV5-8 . CASRSWNRDYAYEQYF TGTGCCAGCAGGTCTTGGAACCGGGACTACGCCTACGAGCAGTACTTC
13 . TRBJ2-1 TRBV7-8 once CASSLDNTGEQFF TGTGCCAGCAGCCTAGACAACACAGGGGAGCAGTTCTTC
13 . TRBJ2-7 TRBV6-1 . CASRITLLREQYF TGTGCCAGCAGGATTACTCTGTTGCGGGAGCAGTACTTC
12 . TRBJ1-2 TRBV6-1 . CASSDRLYGYTF TGTGCCAGCAGTGACAGACTCTATGGCTACACCTTC
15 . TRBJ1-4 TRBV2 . CASSELTQPNEKLFF TGTGCCAGCAGTGAATTAACACAGCCTAATGAAAAACTGTTTTTT
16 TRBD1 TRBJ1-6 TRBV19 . CASSILAQGGHSPLHF TGTGCCAGTAGTATACTCGCGCAGGGGGGACATTCACCCCTCCACTTT
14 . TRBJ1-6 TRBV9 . CASSVEGRASPLHF TGTGCCAGCAGCGTAGAAGGCAGGGCTTCACCCCTCCACTTT
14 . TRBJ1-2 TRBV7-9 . CASSHELGRVGYTF TGTGCCAGCAGCCATGAATTGGGCAGGGTTGGCTACACCTTC
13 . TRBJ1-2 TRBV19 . CASSPRGEDGYTF TGTGCCAGTAGTCCCAGAGGGGAGGACGGCTACACCTTC
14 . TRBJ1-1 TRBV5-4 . CASSFPDSNTEAFF TGTGCCAGCAGCTTTCCCGACTCGAACACTGAAGCTTTCTTT
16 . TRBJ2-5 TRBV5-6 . CASSYYRDTFQETQYF TGTGCCAGCAGCTACTACCGGGACACCTTCCAAGAGACCCAGTACTTC